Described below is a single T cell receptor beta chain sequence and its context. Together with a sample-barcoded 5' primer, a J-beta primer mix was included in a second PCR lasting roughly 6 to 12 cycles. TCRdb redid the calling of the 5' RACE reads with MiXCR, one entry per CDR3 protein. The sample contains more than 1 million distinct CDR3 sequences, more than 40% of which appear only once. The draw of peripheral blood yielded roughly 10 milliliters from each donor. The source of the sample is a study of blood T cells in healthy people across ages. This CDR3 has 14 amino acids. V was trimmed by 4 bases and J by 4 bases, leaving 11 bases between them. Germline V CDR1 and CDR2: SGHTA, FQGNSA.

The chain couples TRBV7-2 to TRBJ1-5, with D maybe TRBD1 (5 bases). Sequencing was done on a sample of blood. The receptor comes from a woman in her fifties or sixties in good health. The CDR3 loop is CASSSGRRNQPQHF. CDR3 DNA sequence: TGTGCCAGCAGCTCGGGACGTCGGAATCAGCCCCAGCATTTT.